These T cell receptor beta chains were read from a single sample in a study of vaccination and CD4 T cells after COVID-19. Via MiXCR, TCRdb re-called the PCR reads, giving one row per CDR3 protein. The profile shows about 18,000 distinct CDR3 sequences, 50% to 65% of them singletons. For these TCRs, the target antigens are not known. Sample: CD4+ T cells from blood, cultured in vitro. The receptors shown here come from a human donor who had recovered from COVID-19. Each CDR3 is given with its conserved first and last residue. A D gene is named only where the DNA matches it firmly. Only part of the rows carry a size: once, few, many, or a class if the clone is expanded.

V	D	J	size	DNA	CDR3
TRBV24-1	.	TRBJ1-2	.	TGTGCCACCAGTGATGTGGGGAACTATGGCTACACCTTC	CATSDVGNYGYTF
TRBV20-1	.	TRBJ1-2	.	TGCAGTGCCCCGGGCGGAACTTTGGCAGGCTACACCTTC	CSAPGGTLAGYTF
TRBV20-1	.	TRBJ2-3	few	TGCAGTGCCCGTATCGGGACAGATACGCAGTATTTT	CSARIGTDTQYF
TRBV6-1	.	TRBJ2-1	.	TGTGCCAGCAGTGAACAGGTGAACAATGAGCAGTTCTTC	CASSEQVNNEQFF
TRBV2	TRBD1	TRBJ1-5	large	TGTGCCAGCAGGCTCGACAGGGAACAGCCCCAGCATTTT	CASRLDREQPQHF
TRBV10-3	.	TRBJ2-5	.	TGTGCCATCAGTGAATCCGGGAGCAAAGAGACCCAGTACTTC	CAISESGSKETQYF
TRBV2	.	TRBJ1-1	.	TGTGCCAGCTTTCTGAACACTGAAGCTTTCTTT	CASFLNTEAFF
TRBV5-1	.	TRBJ2-2	.	TGCGCCAGCAGCCTCGTAGGGACCGGGGAGCTGTTTTTT	CASSLVGTGELFF
TRBV5-1	.	TRBJ1-5	.	TGCGCCAGCAGCTTGGTAGGGTTGGGACAGCCCCAGCATTTT	CASSLVGLGQPQHF
TRBV7-8	.	TRBJ1-5	.	TGTGCCAGCAGCTTAGTTACCGGGAACAATCAGCCCCAGCATTTT	CASSLVTGNNQPQHF
TRBV19	.	TRBJ2-3	.	TGTGCCAGTAGTCCCCGGACTAGCACAGATACGCAGTATTTT	CASSPRTSTDTQYF
TRBV6-2/TRBV6-3	TRBD2	TRBJ2-5	.	TGTGCCAGCACCGCGGGAGGACCTTCAGGGACCCAGTACTTC	CASTAGGPSGTQYF
TRBV20-1	.	TRBJ2-1	once	TGCAGTGCTAGAGGGCCGTTTCGCTACAATGAGCAGTTCTTC	CSARGPFRYNEQFF